The next 15 T cell receptor beta chains were all read from a single sample in a study of T cell repertoires in cytomegalovirus infection. What these receptors recognize is not known. TCRdb ran MiXCR on the reads and lists one entry per CDR3 protein. The sample holds some 110,000 distinct CDR3 sequences, over 30% seen once. The material was CD8+ T cells from cultured PBMCs, obtained from culture after CMV antigen stimulation. The receptors stem from a human donor in good health (CMV status not recorded). Some clones in this sample may be carry-over from other donors' samples.

This clonotype was observed a single time. The chain joins TRBV25-1 to TRBJ1-2, with D perhaps matching TRBD1 (5 bases). The CDR3 length is 13 residues. With 5 bases removed from V and 7 bases from J, the gap between germline ends came to 14 bases. Germline lookup yields CDR1 MGHDK and CDR2 SYGVNS. The CDR3 DNA follows: TGTGCCAGCAGTTACGACACGGGGCTTGGCTACACCTTC. Protein: CASSYDTGLGYTF.

The genes are TRBV4-3 and TRBJ1-6; 9 bases line up with TRBD1. CDR1 LGHNA and CDR2 YSLEER come from the germline V gene. CDR3 length: 15 amino acids. With V trimmed by 1 base and J by 8 bases, 3 bases remained unmatched. CDR3 coding DNA: TGCGCCAGCAGCCAAGGGACAGGGGAGGATTCACCCCTCCACTTT. It codes for CASSQGTGEDSPLHF.

This chain joins TRBV7-6 and TRBJ1-1; 12 nucleotides line up with TRBD1. With V trimmed by 6 bases and J by 1 base, 15 bases remained unmatched. Looked up from germline, CDR1 is SGHVS and CDR2 is FNYEAQ. This CDR3 comprises 19 residues. CDR3: CASRETWGQGALGNTEAFF. CDR3 sequence (DNA): TGTGCCAGCAGAGAAACGTGGGGACAGGGGGCCCTCGGGAACACTGAAGCTTTCTTT.

This clonotype was counted only a few times. The J gene is TRBJ2-3, the V gene TRBV28, with 8 nucleotides matching TRBD2. The ends lost 3 bases at V and 4 bases at J; junction bases unmatched: 18. Germline lookup yields CDR1 MDHEN and CDR2 SYDVKM. The CDR3 has 19 residues. DNA for the CDR3: TGTGCCAGCAGTTTCCCGGGACTAGGTGGTTTCGAGGGTCCAGATACGCAGTATTTT. It translates to CASSFPGLGGFEGPDTQYF.

The rearrangement uses TRBV6-1 and TRBJ1-5; D is unresolved. Germline CDR1 reads MNHNS; CDR2 reads SASEGT. Between the trimmed V and J ends, which lost 3 bases and 0 bases, there was a span of 12 bases. The CDR3 has 16 amino acids. The DNA of the CDR3 is TGTGCCAGCAGTGATGACGGGCGATATAGCAATCAGCCCCAGCATTTT. Translated, it gives CASSDDGRYSNQPQHF.

This clonotype was counted at least ten times. The chain carries TRBV7-6 and TRBJ2-3; the match to TRBD2 covers 13 bases. The CDR3 has 17 residues. The V gene's germline CDR1 is SGHVS and CDR2 FNYEAQ. V gave up 3 bases and J gave up 4 bases; unmatched junction bases: 7. CDR3 sequence (DNA): TGTGCCAGCAGCTTTTCACTAGCGGGGGGGCGCGCAGATACGCAGTATTTT. Protein product: CASSFSLAGGRADTQYF. The full variable domain, its missing parts supplied by reference TRBV7-6 and TRBJ2-3, is GAGVSQSPRYKVTKRGQDVALRCDPISGHVSLYWYRQALGQGPEFLTYFNYEAQQDKSGLPNDRFSAERPEGSISTLTIQRTEQRDSAMYRCASSFSLAGGRADTQYFGPGTRLTVL.

This clonotype was counted only a few times. The rearrangement uses TRBV7-9 and TRBJ1-2; no clear D. V lost 7 bases to trimming and J lost 3 bases, with 15 bases between them. This CDR3 has 14 amino acids. The germline gives CDR1 SEHNR, CDR2 FQNEAQ (reference sequence). The CDR3 loop is CASTPDPAYYGYTF. CDR3 sequence (DNA): TGTGCCAGCACCCCCGACCCGGCTTACTATGGCTACACCTTC.

The chain employs TRBV27 and TRBJ1-2; D ambiguous. The CDR3 length is 14 residues. Trimming left V 3 bases short and J 4 bases short, with 12 bases between. Germline V gene data show CDR1 as MNHEY and CDR2 as SMNVEV (reference sequence). CDR3 loop: CASSFLGPGYGYTF. For the CDR3, the DNA is TGTGCCAGCAGTTTCCTCGGGCCGGGCTATGGCTACACCTTC.

The chain carries TRBV12-3 or TRBV12-4 and TRBJ1-5; D may be TRBD1 (5 bases). V was cut by 3 bases and J by 4 bases, with 19 bases left in between. The length of the CDR3 is 17 residues. The CDR3 reads CASSFQLGESANQPQHF. CDR3 in DNA: TGTGCCAGCAGTTTTCAACTGGGGGAAAGTGCAAATCAGCCCCAGCATTTT.

The chain employs TRBV15 and TRBJ1-5, with 9 nucleotides matching TRBD1. The germline V gene encodes CDR1 LNHNV and CDR2 YYDKDF (reference sequence). The CDR3 is 15 residues long. V trimming: 5 bases; J trimming: 5 bases; junction bases outside the gene matches: 7. CDR3 nucleotide sequence: TGTGCCACCAGCTTAGGGGACAGGGTCCATCAGCCCCAGCATTTT. Its protein product is CATSLGDRVHQPQHF.

This clonotype was observed a few times. The rearrangement links TRBV10-3 to TRBJ1-4; 7 nucleotides line up with TRBD1. Germline V gives CDR1 ENHRY, CDR2 SYGVKD. V dropped 3 bases and J dropped 8; count of bases not matched to a gene: 12. The CDR3 spans 16 residues. The CDR3 protein is CAISDRGEGAAEKLFF. For the CDR3, the DNA is TGTGCCATCAGTGACCGCGGGGAGGGGGCGGCGGAAAAACTGTTTTTT.

This clonotype came up a few times. V and J are TRBV9 and TRBJ2-5; 11 bases agree with TRBD2. Per the germline V gene, CDR1 is SGDLS and CDR2 is YYNGEE. With 4 bases clipped from V and 0 bases from J, the junction kept 5 bases outside the gene matches. The CDR3 spans 16 residues. The CDR3 bases are TGTGCCAGCAGCCCGCTAGCGGGGGGATACCAAGAGACCCAGTACTTC. It encodes CASSPLAGGYQETQYF.

The chain joins TRBV5-5 to TRBJ2-7, with D uncertain. V was shortened by 4 bases and J by 2 bases, with 10 bases between the two germline ends. The V gene's germline CDR1 is SGHKS and CDR2 YYEKEE (reference sequence). This CDR3 region has 13 residues. CDR3 sequence reads: CASSPKKAYEQYF. CDR3 coding DNA: TGTGCCAGCAGCCCGAAGAAAGCCTACGAGCAGTACTTC.

This chain links TRBV4-1 with TRBJ2-7, with D maybe TRBD1 (5 bases). Germline V gene lookup returns CDR1 MGHRA and CDR2 YSYEKL. The CDR3 contains 15 residues. The V end was cut by 0 bases, the J end by 1 base, with 10 bases between. In DNA form, the CDR3 reads TGCGCCAGCAGCCAAGAACAGGACCCGTCCTACGAGCAGTACTTC. Translation gives CASSQEQDPSYEQYF.

This clonotype has just one count. V and J are TRBV6-5 and TRBJ2-7; D is possibly TRBD2 (5 bases). Germline-derived CDR1 and CDR2 are MNHEY and SVGAGI. V lost 0 bases, J lost 3 bases, and 12 bases lay in between. This CDR3 has 15 residues. The CDR3 bases are TGTGCCAGCAGTTACTCGAAGGTTCGGGGCTACGAGCAGTACTTC. Translation gives CASSYSKVRGYEQYF.